These 8 T cell receptor beta chains were sequenced from one sample in a study of blood T cells in healthy people across ages. For the second PCR, which ran for roughly 6 to 12 cycles, a sample-barcoded 5' primer and a J-beta primer mix were used. TCRdb used MiXCR to reprocess the 5' RACE reads, holding one entry per CDR3 protein. This sample has about 1.6 million distinct CDR3 sequences; roughly 32% occur once, and the top ten carry around 11%. Sequenced sample: blood. All receptors come from a woman aged 30 to 39 in good health.

This sequence joins TRBV4-1 and TRBJ1-6; D may be TRBD1 (6 bases). This CDR3 has 17 amino acids. The germline gives CDR1 MGHRA, CDR2 YSYEKL. Trimming stripped 0 bases from V and 8 bases from J, with 17 bases between. DNA of the CDR3: TGCGCCAGCAGCCAAGATCTCGCCAGGGAGGGGGATTCACCCCTCCACTTT. Protein: CASSQDLAREGDSPLHF.

With respect to this clonotype: The junction differs from germline at one of its ends, possibly a read error. V gene TRBV24-1 combines with J gene TRBJ2-1; 8 positions agree with TRBD1. The V gene's germline CDR1 is KGHDR and CDR2 SFDVKD. This CDR3 spans 16 amino acids. In DNA form, the CDR3 reads TGTGCCACCAGTGATCACAGGGGGGTCGGTATCGATGAGCAGGTCTTC. It codes for CATSDHRGVGIDEQVF.

The chain recombines TRBV6-1 with TRBJ1-3, with D possibly TRBD1 on 5 matching bases. CDR3 length: 16 residues. The V gene's germline CDR1 is MNHNS and CDR2 SASEGT. The germline V and J ends were trimmed by 7 bases and 0 bases, with 16 bases remaining between them. The CDR3 reads CASNTQGTSSGNTIYF. CDR3 in DNA: TGTGCCAGCAATACTCAGGGTACCAGCTCTGGAAACACCATATATTTT.

The chain has TRBV28 and TRBJ2-7; a possible D gene is TRBD1 (6 bases). CDR1 is MDHEN and CDR2 is SYDVKM in the germline V gene. With 10 bases removed from V and 3 bases from J, the gap between germline ends came to 25 bases. This CDR3 contains 16 residues. CDR3 sequence (DNA): TGTGCCACCTCCAGGGGAAATTCCAACACCCTCTACGAGCAGTACTTC. Translating it yields CATSRGNSNTLYEQYF.

This chain uses TRBV3-1 with TRBJ2-1; 9 bases line up with TRBD2. This CDR3 has 16 residues. The V and J ends lost 0 bases and 5 bases, in that order; junction bases with no gene match: 5. The germline CDR1 and CDR2 sequences are LGHDT and YNNKEL (reference sequence). CDR3 sequence (DNA): TGTGCCAGCAGCCAAGATATGCGGGGGGGTAACAATGAGCAGTTCTTC. It yields the protein CASSQDMRGGNNEQFF.

V gene TRBV29-1 combines with J gene TRBJ1-4; 8 nucleotides agree with TRBD1. The CDR3 is 13 residues long. From germline, CDR1 is SQVTM and CDR2 ANQGSEA. V lost 7 bases, J lost 5 bases, and 6 bases stayed unmatched. CDR3 sequence reads: CSAEDRVNEKLFF. The DNA for the CDR3 is TGCAGCGCAGAGGACAGGGTGAATGAAAAACTGTTTTTT.

The chain couples TRBV4-1 to TRBJ2-2; TRBD2 aligns across 11 bases. The ends lost 0 bases at V and 5 bases at J; junction bases unmatched: 8. The germline CDR1 and CDR2 sequences are MGHRA and YSYEKL. This CDR3 has 18 amino acids. CDR3 protein: CASSQDTLAGGRTGELFF. The CDR3 DNA is TGCGCCAGCAGCCAAGATACTTTAGCGGGAGGGCGAACCGGGGAGCTGTTTTTT.

This clonotype was counted only a few times. The CDR3 loop reads CASSLGDRDNSPLHF. CDR3 DNA: TGTGCCAGCAGCCTGGGGGACAGGGATAATTCACCCCTCCACTTT. The genes are TRBV11-2 and TRBJ1-6; 9 bases line up with TRBD1. V was pared by 5 bases and J by 5 bases, with 4 bases of the junction left unmatched. The length of the CDR3 is 15 residues. Germline loops: CDR1 SGHAT, CDR2 FQNNGV.